The table lists the clone carrying this TCR beta chain with a few counts. Its cognate antigen is unknown. The data derive from a study of post-analysis software for immune sequencing data. Whole-study context: Relapsing-remitting, secondary progressive and progressive-relapsing courses of multiple sclerosis were included. General study results and limits: Five or six TRBV segments (TRBV5-6, TRBV5-1 and TRBV20-1 among them) occurred more frequently in patients than in controls. Multiple sclerosis patients had significantly lower normalized Chao1 diversity than controls.

Germline-derived CDR1 and CDR2 are SGHRS and YFSETQ. V lost 2 bases, J lost 7 bases, and 7 bases stayed unmatched. This CDR3 contains 15 residues. Researchers reported that TCR beta cDNA libraries carried unique molecular identifiers. Starting from around 0.96 to 9.9 million T cells, the study yielded approximately 460,000 cDNA molecules. One entry per CDR3 protein, called by TCRdb with MiXCR from the PCR reads. The profile shows some 500,000 distinct CDR3 sequences, approximately 45% of them singletons. This receptor was obtained from a girl aged 10 to 17 with multiple sclerosis. The rearrangement joins TRBV5-1 to TRBJ2-1; TRBD1 agrees at 9 bases. The source material was blood. CDR3 in amino acids: CASSFVQGAVNEQFF. CDR3 in DNA: TGCGCCAGCAGCTTTGTACAGGGGGCTGTGAATGAGCAGTTCTTC.